The 18 T cell receptor beta chains presented below share a single source sample, sequenced in a study of identical twins. TCRdb passed the 5' RACE reads through MiXCR, listing each CDR3 protein once. The repertoire has approximately 600,000 distinct CDR3 sequences, 7.5% to 10% of them found once; the top ten carry roughly 3%. This same sample was also part of a study on yellow fever vaccine responses in identical twins.

Sequenced: PBMCs. The origin of the receptors is a young woman in good health.

This clonotype was picked up a small number of times. This chain links TRBV4-3 with TRBJ2-1, with TRBD2 identical over 8 bases. Losses at the gene ends were 1 base for V and 7 bases for J; bases not matched to a gene: 9. This CDR3 has 16 amino acids. Germline V gives CDR1 LGHNA, CDR2 YSLEER. The CDR3: CASSQVGTSFGNEQFF. As DNA, the CDR3 is TGCGCCAGCAGCCAAGTGGGGACTAGTTTTGGGAATGAGCAGTTCTTC.

The V gene is TRBV11-2, the J gene TRBJ2-1, with 10 bases matching TRBD2. The CDR3 contains 17 residues. The junction had 13 bases not matched to a gene; V was cut back by 5 bases and J by 6 bases. CDR1 is SGHAT and CDR2 is FQNNGV in the germline V gene. The CDR3 DNA reads as TGTGCCAGCAGCCCCAGAGTGGCTAGCGGGAGAGTCAATGAGCAGTTCTTC. Residues: CASSPRVASGRVNEQFF. Variable domain in full (rest from reference TRBV11-2 and TRBJ2-1): EAGVAQSPRYKIIEKRQSVAFWCNPISGHATLYWYQQILGQGPKLLIQFQNNGVVDDSQLPKDRFSAERLKGVDSTLKIQPAKLEDSAVYLCASSPRVASGRVNEQFFGPGTRLTVL.

This clonotype has only a few counts. This sequence joins TRBV11-2 and TRBJ1-5; the D gene is possibly TRBD1 (6 bases). Germline V gene lookup returns CDR1 SGHAT and CDR2 FQNNGV. With 5 bases removed from V and 5 bases from J, the gap between germline ends came to 16 bases. The CDR3 spans 15 residues. CDR3 sequence: CASSLGAGSYQPQHF. The CDR3, as DNA: TGTGCCAGCAGCCTGGGGGCAGGATCCTATCAGCCCCAGCATTTT.

The rearrangement joins TRBV29-1 to TRBJ2-7, with a weak D call TRBD1 (5 bases). Trimming left V 7 bases short and J 2 bases short, with 12 bases between. This CDR3 is built from 12 residues. Germline lookup yields CDR1 SQVTM and CDR2 ANQGSEA. In DNA, the CDR3 is TGCAGCGCCTCGACAGCCACCTACGAGCAGTACTTC. Translating it yields CSASTATYEQYF.

In its sample, this clonotype was seen a few times. The genes are TRBV6-2 or TRBV6-3 and TRBJ2-2; D is uncertain. Trimming stripped 2 bases from V and 4 bases from J, with 11 bases between. Looked up from germline, CDR1 is MNHEY and CDR2 is SVGEGT. The CDR3 runs to 15 residues. DNA of the CDR3: TGTGCCAGCAGTTACCAGGAAGTGGGCACCGGGGAGCTGTTTTTT. This encodes CASSYQEVGTGELFF.

There are many counts of this clonotype. This sequence joins TRBV20-1 and TRBJ2-5; 9 nucleotides agree with TRBD2. Germline V gives CDR1 DFQATT, CDR2 SNEGSKA (reference sequence). There are 16 residues in the CDR3. J was trimmed by 2 bases and V by 3 bases; bases with no gene match: 10. In DNA, the CDR3 is TGCAGTGCTAGGAGCTTACTAGCGGGCCTGCAAGAGACCCAGTACTTC. It specifies CSARSLLAGLQETQYF.

Remarks on this clonotype: The conserved phenylalanine or tryptophan normally closing the CDR3 is absent here, so this likely arose from a read error. The chain joins TRBV6-1 to TRBJ2-2; 10 positions match TRBD2. The CDR3 has 13 amino acids. Germline values: CDR1 MNHNS, CDR2 SASEGT. The ends lost 6 bases at V and 6 bases at J; junction bases unmatched: 1. This CDR3 reads CASSLAGAGELFL. The DNA for the CDR3 is TGTGCCAGCAGCCTAGCGGGAGCCGGGGAGCTGTTTCTT.

CDR3 in DNA: TGTGCCACCTTTCCTGGCGGGAGGGCCGTCGAGCAGTACTTC. Amino acid sequence: CATFPGGRAVEQYF. The rearrangement links TRBV6-2 or TRBV6-3 to TRBJ2-7; TRBD2 matches at 9 bases. The CDR3 runs to 14 residues. Trimming took 10 bases from V and 6 from J; bases not matched to a gene: 13. In germline, CDR1 is MNHEY, CDR2 SVGEGT.

This clonotype showed up many times. V usage is TRBV12-3 or TRBV12-4 and J usage is TRBJ1-5; D is perhaps TRBD1 (5 bases). This CDR3 has 13 amino acids. V dropped 6 bases and J dropped 5 bases, with 11 bases sitting between them. The CDR3 nucleotides are TGTGCCAGCAGCTGGACATTCGATCAGCCCCAGCATTTT. Protein product: CASSWTFDQPQHF.

This clonotype occurred many times. The rearrangement uses TRBV20-1 and TRBJ2-5; 13 bases are shared with TRBD2. In germline, CDR1 is DFQATT, CDR2 SNEGSKA (reference sequence). The CDR3 is 13 residues long. V lost 6 bases, J lost 5 bases, and 3 bases stayed unmatched. CDR3 loop: CSALAGGRETQYF. The DNA for the CDR3 is TGCAGTGCACTAGCGGGAGGGCGCGAGACCCAGTACTTC.

The CDR3 region is CASSQGAAPSTGELFF. In nucleotides, the CDR3 is TGTGCCAGCAGCCAAGGTGCGGCCCCGTCCACCGGGGAGCTGTTTTTT. J is TRBJ2-2 and V is TRBV3-1, with D unresolved. The germline V and J ends were trimmed by 1 base and 4 bases, with 13 bases remaining between them. The CDR3 loop spans 16 amino acids. The V gene's germline CDR1 is LGHDT and CDR2 YNNKEL (reference sequence).

This clonotype was observed a handful of times. The chain links TRBV2 to TRBJ1-1, with D perhaps TRBD1 (6 bases). The V gene lost 4 bases and the J gene lost 1 base, with 19 bases spanning the gap. The CDR3 contains 17 residues. Germline-derived CDR1 and CDR2 are SNHLY and FYNNEI. The CDR3 reads CASSGYRDISENTEAFF. CDR3 DNA sequence: TGTGCCAGCAGTGGTTACAGGGACATATCGGAGAACACTGAAGCTTTCTTT.

This clonotype came up a few times. V is TRBV5-6 and J is TRBJ2-7, with a weak D call TRBD2 (6 bases). The V end lost 0 bases, the J end lost 7 bases, and 11 bases lay between the germline ends. CDR1 is SGHDT, CDR2 YYEEEE, per germline. The CDR3 extends over 13 amino acids. The DNA for the CDR3 is TGTGCCAGCAGCTTGGGGGCCCGGGGGGAGCAGTACTTC. Protein: CASSLGARGEQYF.

The chain uses TRBV3-1 and TRBJ2-7; D uncertain. The CDR3 has 15 residues. The germline V and J ends were trimmed by 4 bases and 3 bases, with 16 bases remaining between them. The V gene's germline CDR1 is LGHDT and CDR2 YNNKEL (reference sequence). The CDR3 is CASSPHRLQNYEQYF. The CDR3 DNA reads as TGTGCCAGCAGCCCCCATAGGCTCCAAAACTACGAGCAGTACTTC.

This clonotype turned up a few times. This may come from a read error, since a much larger clone is one base off. The genes are TRBV20-1 and TRBJ2-3, with TRBD2 matching 8 bases. Germline trimming cut 2 bases from V and 1 base from J; bases unmatched to any gene: 2. Germline V gene lookup returns CDR1 DFQATT and CDR2 SNEGSKA (reference sequence). This CDR3 has 14 amino acids. The CDR3 here is CSARQAGGTDTQYF. The CDR3 DNA reads TGCAGTGCTAGACAAGCGGGGGGCACAGATACGCAGTATTTT.

V is TRBV7-2 and J is TRBJ2-1; tentatively, D is TRBD2 (6 bases). The CDR3 is 17 amino acids. The germline gives CDR1 SGHTA, CDR2 FQGNSA. Trimming shortened V by 5 bases and J by 4 bases, and 21 bases separated the two germline ends. The CDR3 loop is CASSALAEGLPYNEQFF. CDR3 in DNA: TGTGCCAGCAGCGCCTTAGCGGAGGGCCTTCCTTACAATGAGCAGTTCTTC.

This clonotype was recorded many times. The rearrangement links TRBV20-1 to TRBJ2-5; D is possibly TRBD2 (5 bases). The germline V gene has CDR1 DFQATT and CDR2 SNEGSKA (reference sequence). Trimming removed 6 bases from V and 5 bases from J, with 19 bases in between. This CDR3 comprises 14 residues. CDR3 region: CSAPKGADGETQYF. As DNA, the CDR3 is TGCAGTGCGCCCAAAGGAGCGGACGGGGAGACCCAGTACTTC.

In this sample, this clonotype turned up many times. The V call is TRBV12-3 or TRBV12-4, the J call TRBJ2-7, with unresolved D. The CDR3 loop spans 16 amino acids. V was trimmed by 6 bases and J by 0 bases, leaving 18 bases between them. The CDR3 region has the DNA TGTGCCAGCAGCAACGGCTGGCAGCTATACTCCTACGAGCAGTACTTC. Amino acids: CASSNGWQLYSYEQYF.